The next 5 T cell receptor beta chains were all read from a single sample in a study of T-cell reconstitution after alpha-beta-depleted transplantation in children. Preparing the TCRbeta library involved the use of unique molecular identifiers. In TCRdb, the PCR reads were re-called with MiXCR into one record per CDR3 protein. The sample shows 500,000 or so distinct CDR3 sequences, roughly 10% of them seen only once. Sample: PBMCs, mostly from graft donor cells, taken 180 days after TCRalphabeta/CD19-depleted stem cell transplant. The receptors stem from a female patient between 2 and 15 years old who had a stem cell transplant for aplastic anemia, so the T cells may come from the graft donor.

This clonotype turned up a few times. The chain is built from TRBV5-5 and TRBJ2-6; TRBD2 agrees at 8 bases. The length of the CDR3 is 16 residues. Unmatched junction bases numbered 4, after V lost 3 bases and J lost 2 bases. CDR1 SGHKS and CDR2 YYEKEE come from the germline V gene (reference sequence). CDR3 DNA sequence: TGTGCCAGCAGCTCCCCCGGGAGGGCTGGGGCCAACGTCCTGACTTTC. It codes for CASSSPGRAGANVLTF.

This chain connects TRBV3-1 to TRBJ2-1; a possible D gene is TRBD1 (6 bases). Germline CDR1 is LGHDT and CDR2 is YNNKEL (reference sequence). The length of the CDR3 is 15 residues. Deletions cut 4 bases from V and 7 bases from J, with 17 bases between. The chain's CDR3 is CASSRRETGGNEQFF. CDR3 nucleotide sequence: TGTGCCAGCAGCCGAAGAGAGACAGGAGGTAATGAGCAGTTCTTC.

In this sample, this clonotype turned up many times. The rearrangement joins TRBV5-1 to TRBJ2-2, with unresolved D. This CDR3 spans 13 amino acids. The V end lost 2 bases, the J end lost 3 bases, and 5 bases lay between the germline ends. CDR1 is SGHRS, CDR2 YFSETQ, per germline. The CDR3 here is CASSFRDTGELFF. CDR3 bases: TGCGCCAGCAGCTTCCGGGACACCGGGGAGCTGTTTTTT. The full variable domain, in which reference TRBV5-1 and TRBJ2-2 provide the parts outside the CDR3, is KAGVTQTPRYLIKTRGQQVTLSCSPISGHRSVSWYQQTPGQGLQFLFEYFSETQRNKGNFPGRFSGRQFSNSRSEMNVSTLELGDSALYLCASSFRDTGELFFGEGSRLTVL.

Turning to this clonotype: A much larger clone lies a single base off, so this may be a read error. The chain carries TRBV7-2 and TRBJ2-6; 9 bases align to TRBD1. Germline V gene data show CDR1 as SGHTA and CDR2 as FQGNSA. With 3 bases clipped from V and 15 bases from J, the junction kept 6 bases outside the gene matches. This CDR3 is 13 amino acids long. CDR3 loop: CASSFDRGNGLTF. CDR3 nucleotides: TGTGCCAGCAGCTTCGACAGGGGGAATGGCCTGACTTTC.

In this sample, this clonotype turned up many times. The gene calls are TRBV5-1 and TRBJ2-1; the match to TRBD2 covers 12 bases. Per germline, CDR1 SGHRS and CDR2 YFSETQ. There are 16 residues in the CDR3. V was clipped by 4 bases and J by 2 bases; unmatched bases: 4. Written as DNA, the CDR3 is TGCGCCAGCAGCGACGGACTAGCGGGACCCTACAATGAGCAGTTCTTC. Translation gives CASSDGLAGPYNEQFF.